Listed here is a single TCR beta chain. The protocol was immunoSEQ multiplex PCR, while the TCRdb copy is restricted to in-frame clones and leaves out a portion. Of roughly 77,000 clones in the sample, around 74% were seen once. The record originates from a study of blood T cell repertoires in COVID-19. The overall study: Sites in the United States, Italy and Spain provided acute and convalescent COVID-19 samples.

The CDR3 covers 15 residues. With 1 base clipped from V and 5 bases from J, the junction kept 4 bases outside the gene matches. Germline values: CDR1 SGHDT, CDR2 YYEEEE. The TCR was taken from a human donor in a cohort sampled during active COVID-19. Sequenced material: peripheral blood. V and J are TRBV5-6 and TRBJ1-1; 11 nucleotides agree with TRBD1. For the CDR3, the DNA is TGTGCCAGCAGCTTGTGGACAGGGGGCCGAACTGAAGCTTTCTTT. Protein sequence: CASSLWTGGRTEAFF.